This record concerns one T cell receptor beta chain sequence. This clone was counted many times. Its antigen specificity is not known. Per-base qualities were not stored, and no clone one base away is much larger. The CDR3 holds 18 amino acids from the cysteine to the phenylalanine. Only CDR3 DNA is held: 54 bases, read in frame from base 1. CDR1 and CDR2 are drawn from the germline V gene (reference sequence): SEHNR, FQNEAQ. Trimming at the junction amounts to 1 base on V and 5 bases on J, and the germline ends lie 21 bases apart. The source of the sample is a study of beta chain features in type 1 diabetes listed by TCRdb under 2018. Describing the broader study: Mean age, gender distribution, total cell number and subset yield did not differ between patients and healthy donors. The study compared the TCRB repertoires of sorted circulating CD4+ T cell subsets in recently diagnosed type 1 diabetes patients with those in matched healthy donors. Regulatory and stem cell-like memory subsets were isolated from only 8 patients and about 8 healthy donors, whereas naive and central memory subsets came from all 30 or so donors. Across all samples, approximately 100 million sorted cells were examined, and cell number per subset correlated strongly with RNA yield.

All of the isolated RNA was reverse transcribed with the High Capacity cDNA Reverse Transcription Kit, so expressed TCRB transcripts were sequenced. Naive, central memory and regulatory T cell samples underwent deep immunoSEQ sequencing, averaging around 4 million total reads per sample. Sorted cells were lysed in RLT buffer, and RNA was extracted using DNase-treated RNeasy Micro or Mini kits according to cell number. To prevent cross-contamination, each cell subset was processed individually, whereas patient and healthy donor samples were processed jointly. The immunoSEQ multiplex PCR was used to amplify TCRB sequences from cDNA, generating 87-bp fragments that spanned the CDR3 region. The amplicons were sequenced using the Illumina HiSeq platform. In the paper's pipeline: PCR bias was computationally corrected using synthetic template baselines, reads within Hamming distance 2 were collapsed, and singletons that could not be merged were discarded. Reads were aligned against IMGT to assign V, D and J genes, CDR3 length and insertions or deletions at six rearrangement sites. Within each subset, clonotype counts were normalized to the number of sorted cells before true diversity and Gini coefficients were calculated with the tcR R package. The overlap coefficient, calculated on TCRB nucleotide sequences, was used to quantify repertoire sharing. The clones in this table, taken by TCRdb from immuneACCESS, are in-frame only. Not every clone is retained; where verified, under half of the shortfall comes from an unresolved V gene, and the cause of the rest is unknown. The DNA was the basis for D and trimming; V, J and clone size are from that table. This sample lists a few hundred thousand clones; over 8.5% were detected once. Less than 0.65% of the sample goes to the ten largest clones.

A single peripheral blood draw of approximately 100 mL on average was collected from each donor into heparinised tubes. A BD FACSAria II was used to sort naive, central memory, regulatory and stem cell-like memory CD4+ T cells with a panel that included CD45RO, CCR7, CD25, CD127, CD95 and CD27. Purity was above 95% for every sorted population. PBMCs were separated immediately by Lymphoprep density gradient centrifugation and were stained directly, without being cultured. So that batch effects would be minimized, each experiment stained and sorted samples in pairs, pairing one healthy donor with one patient. What the study reported, not specific to this receptor: Shorter templates might have been favored by PCR, but patient and control samples were amplified and corrected together, so both groups would have been affected equally by any skew. A moderate but significant shortening of TCRB CDR3 length was observed in type 1 diabetes patients in all four CD4+ subsets. Because small numbers of individuals were included in the HLA sub-analyses, any influence of HLA type on TCRB rearrangement was left unresolved. Naive, central memory and regulatory TCRB repertoires appeared to be more similar among patients than among healthy donors. Because cDNA rather than genomic DNA was sequenced, highly expressing activated cells could have been over-represented, although no difference in activation and CD3 levels was found between groups. At VDJ recombination sites, type 1 diabetes patients had fewer insertions and more deleted nucleotides, which implies abnormalities in thymic rearrangement.

This clonotype was sampled from a man aged 30 to 39 with type 1 diabetes. Recombination joined TRBV7-9 with TRBJ2-1; the D gene is perhaps TRBD2, on 7 matching bases. Sequenced input: central memory CD4+ T cells from blood. In nucleotide form, the sequence is TGTGCCAGCAGCTTAGATCAAGGGGGTAGCGGGCATGACAATGAGCAGTTCTTC. It is translated as CASSLDQGGSGHDNEQFF.